The entry that follows covers one TCR beta chain sequence. Its antigen remains unidentified. PCR employed 60 Vbeta and 13 Jbeta primers. Original methodology: A follow-up analysis tallied approximately 85 million unique TCR beta chains, approximately 10 million shared. Using immunoSEQ multiplex PCR, the repertoire was profiled, and TCRdb retains in-frame clones only, with some absent. V and J calls and clone size are copied from that table; D and trimming were computed from the DNA. Found here are 95,000 to 150,000 clones, 80% of them singletons; the top ten hold around 10%. This sample was included in a study of cytomegalovirus exposure and HLA in healthy donors. Findings and limits, study-wide: It was reported that TCR beta sequences correctly inferred the HLA-A and HLA-B alleles for most subjects.

The sequence came from a man aged 30-40 years in good health and CMV-seropositive. What was sequenced was PBMCs.

The CDR3 region is CASSYRDRGGNEQYF. As DNA, the CDR3 is TGTGCCAGCAGCTACCGGGACAGGGGGGGTAACGAGCAGTACTTC. This chain uses TRBV7-8 with TRBJ2-7, with 11 bases fitting TRBD1. Germline CDR1 SGHVS, CDR2 FQNEAQ. The length of the CDR3 is 15 residues. The V segment lost 4 bases and the J segment 5 bases; nucleotides outside the gene matches: 7.